This passage covers 27 T cell receptor beta chains from one sample sequenced in a study of long-term antiretroviral therapy in people with HIV. Survey level was the resolution at which the v3.0 immunoSEQ assay ran. Produced via immunoSEQ multiplex PCR; TCRdb's table is partial and in-frame only. This table holds around 20,000 clones, 79% found once. The specimen was unsorted PBMCs, collected at the start of antiretroviral therapy, before treatment. The receptors stem from a man younger than 35 with HIV.

The chain couples TRBV11-2 to TRBJ1-3; D remains ambiguous. Germline CDR1 is SGHAT and CDR2 is FQNNGV. The CDR3 is 20 residues long. The V and J ends lost 0 bases and 1 base respectively, with 22 bases between them. The CDR3 bases are TGTGCCAGCAGCTTAGATCATCCCTACCTAACCGTAGGATCTGGAAACACCATATATTTT. Protein: CASSLDHPYLTVGSGNTIYF.

With respect to this clone: The sample holds other DNA sequences that translate to the same CDR3. The rearrangement uses TRBV2 and TRBJ2-7, with D possibly matching TRBD1 (6 bases). The V end was cut by 6 bases, the J end by 2 bases, with 14 bases between. This CDR3 is 14 amino acids long. Germline loops: CDR1 SNHLY, CDR2 FYNNEI. This CDR3 reads CASREQGPTYEQYF. CDR3 DNA: TGTGCCAGCAGGGAACAGGGCCCGACCTACGAGCAGTACTTC.

This chain joins TRBV29-1 and TRBJ2-7; 7 bases line up with TRBD2. Germline CDR1 SQVTM, CDR2 ANQGSEA. The CDR3 is 15 amino acids. J was trimmed by 0 bases and V by 4 bases; bases with no gene match: 9. As DNA, the CDR3 is TGCAGCGTTGCCCGGGGGGTCGACAGCTCCTACGAGCAGTACTTC. Amino acid sequence: CSVARGVDSSYEQYF.

This chain uses TRBV7-9 with TRBJ1-1, with TRBD1 matching 11 bases. The germline CDR1 and CDR2 sequences are SEHNR and FQNEAQ (reference sequence). This CDR3 has 16 residues. J was trimmed by 5 bases and V by 1 base; bases with no gene match: 6. CDR3 nucleotides: TGTGCCAGCAGCTTAGTGGAGGGACAGGGGGGAACTGAAGCTTTCTTT. Residues: CASSLVEGQGGTEAFF.

In this sample, this clone turned up a few times. This chain uses TRBV19 with TRBJ2-2; 7 bases are shared with TRBD2. With V trimmed by 8 bases and J by 2 bases, 8 bases remained unmatched. CDR1 LNHDA and CDR2 SQIVND come from the germline V gene (reference sequence). The CDR3 is 15 amino acids. The CDR3 region is CASAGEQDNTGELFF. Written as DNA, the CDR3 is TGTGCCAGTGCGGGAGAGCAGGACAACACCGGGGAGCTGTTTTTT.

The V and J genes are TRBV4-1 and TRBJ2-1; the D is unclear. V lost 0 bases to trimming and J lost 8 bases, with 5 bases between them. The CDR3 covers 12 residues. CDR1 is MGHRA and CDR2 is YSYEKL in the germline V gene. The CDR3 DNA reads as TGCGCCAGCAGCCAAGATGAGTATGAGCAGTTCTTC. It specifies CASSQDEYEQFF.

The V gene is TRBV28, the J gene TRBJ2-1, with 11 bases identical to TRBD2. Germline assignment: CDR1 MDHEN and CDR2 SYDVKM. The CDR3 runs 19 residues. Trimming removed 0 bases from V and 0 bases from J; junction bases left unmatched: 7. CDR3 coding DNA: TGTGCCAGCAGTTTATGGACTAGCGGGAACCCTGGCTCCTACAATGAGCAGTTCTTC. Translating gives CASSLWTSGNPGSYNEQFF. Full variable domain (rest looked up from reference TRBV28 and TRBJ2-1): DVKVTQSSRYLVKRTGEKVFLECVQDMDHENMFWYRQDPGLGLRLIYFSYDVKMKEKGDIPEGYSVSREKKERFSLILESASTNQTSMYLCASSLWTSGNPGSYNEQFFGPGTRLTVL.

The rearrangement uses TRBV7-9 and TRBJ1-3, with no clear D. The V gene lost 6 bases and the J gene lost 0 bases, with 6 bases spanning the gap. CDR1 and CDR2 from the germline V gene are SEHNR and FQNEAQ (reference sequence). The CDR3 is 13 residues long. CDR3: CASRRDSGNTIYF. The CDR3 DNA is TGTGCCAGCAGGCGGGACTCTGGAAACACCATATATTTT.

This chain uses TRBV6-6 with TRBJ1-2; no reliable D call. Trimming took off 0 bases at V and 5 bases at J, with 16 bases between the two ends. The CDR3 spans 16 residues. The germline gives CDR1 MNHNY, CDR2 SVGAGI (reference sequence). Here the CDR3 DNA reads TGTGCCAGCAGTTACTCGGGAGATCGCGGAGAGTATGGCTACACCTTC. It codes for CASSYSGDRGEYGYTF.

This chain links TRBV5-5 with TRBJ2-7; D remains ambiguous. The germline V gene has CDR1 SGHKS and CDR2 YYEKEE (reference sequence). V was shortened by 0 bases and J by 2 bases, with 9 bases between the two germline ends. This CDR3 region has 14 residues. CDR3 bases: TGTGCCAGCAGCTTGGGTGTCGGAACCTACGAGCAGTACTTC. It specifies CASSLGVGTYEQYF.

V is TRBV6-6 and J is TRBJ2-3, with D perhaps matching TRBD1 or TRBD2 (5 bases each). CDR3 length: 14 amino acids. CDR1 and CDR2 from the germline V gene are MNHNY and SVGAGI (reference sequence). The germline V and J ends were trimmed by 6 bases and 5 bases, with 15 bases remaining between them. The CDR3 here is CASSRGTDRDTQYF. DNA for the CDR3: TGTGCCAGCAGCAGAGGGACGGACCGAGATACGCAGTATTTT.

V and J are TRBV9 and TRBJ2-1; D remains ambiguous. The CDR3 contains 14 residues. The V gene lost 0 bases and the J gene lost 5 bases, with 9 bases spanning the gap. The germline CDR1 and CDR2 sequences are SGDLS and YYNGEE. CDR3 region: CASSVETNHNEQFF. The CDR3 nucleotides are TGTGCCAGCAGCGTAGAAACTAACCACAATGAGCAGTTCTTC.

The CDR3 DNA sequence: TGTGCCAGCAGTTTTAGTGGTGGACAGTTTGCCGATCAGCCCCAGCATTTT. Its protein is CASSFSGGQFADQPQHF. This sequence joins TRBV28 and TRBJ1-5, with D tentatively TRBD1 (6 bases). CDR1 is MDHEN and CDR2 is SYDVKM in the germline V gene. V lost 3 bases and J 5 bases, leaving 20 bases between the germline ends. The CDR3 loop spans 17 amino acids.

The rearrangement joins TRBV13 to TRBJ2-7, with D hard to call. The V end lost 5 bases, the J end lost 2 bases, and 10 bases lay between the germline ends. Germline assignment: CDR1 PRHDT and CDR2 FYEKMQ (reference sequence). This CDR3 comprises 13 residues. The CDR3 region is CASSPGGAYEQYF. The CDR3 region has the DNA TGTGCCAGCAGCCCCGGCGGCGCCTACGAGCAGTACTTC.

The table lists this clone with a few counts. A junction boundary mismatches the germline segment, possibly from a read error. The chain combines TRBV5-4 with TRBJ2-1, with D possibly being TRBD1 or TRBD2 (5 bases each). The length of the CDR3 is 11 residues. Per germline, CDR1 SGHNT and CDR2 YYREEE (reference sequence). For the CDR3, the DNA is TGTGCCAGCAGGGAAGGGACGGACACGATCTTC. It translates to CASREGTDTIF. Full variable domain (missing parts from reference TRBV5-4 and TRBJ2-1): ETGVTQSPTHLIKTRGQQVTLRCSSQSGHNTVSWYQQALGQGPQFIFQYYREEENGRGNFPPRFSGLQFPNYSSELNVNALELDDSALYLCASREGTDTIFGPGTRLTVL.

In its sample, this clone is medium-sized. The chain is built from TRBV9 and TRBJ2-3, with 12 bases aligning to TRBD2. J lost 5 bases, V lost 0 bases, and 10 bases had no gene match. Germline V lookup: CDR1 SGDLS, CDR2 YYNGEE. The CDR3 covers 18 residues. CDR3 in amino acids: CASSVGLAGVVVRDTQYF. Here the CDR3 DNA reads TGTGCCAGCAGCGTAGGACTAGCGGGAGTAGTGGTACGAGATACGCAGTATTTT.

The V call is TRBV6-1, the J call TRBJ2-5; 9 bases are shared with TRBD1. CDR1 and CDR2 (germline): MNHNS, SASEGT. The CDR3 contains 14 residues. With V trimmed by 9 bases and J by 0 bases, 5 bases remained unmatched. CDR3 sequence: CARGTGTYQETQYF. Written as DNA, the CDR3 is TGTGCCAGGGGGACAGGGACGTACCAAGAGACCCAGTACTTC.

The chain joins TRBV19 to TRBJ2-7; 9 bases align to TRBD1. The CDR3 runs to 15 residues. CDR1 is LNHDA and CDR2 is SQIVND in the germline V gene (reference sequence). V lost 6 bases and J lost 3; bases outside the gene matches: 9. The CDR3: CASSLRRDRDYEQYF. CDR3 bases: TGTGCCAGTAGCCTCAGGCGGGACAGGGACTACGAGCAGTACTTC.

The chain couples TRBV28 to TRBJ2-7; no firm D call. The germline CDR1 and CDR2 sequences are MDHEN and SYDVKM. The CDR3 loop spans 14 amino acids. Trimming removed 4 bases at V and 1 base at J, with 11 bases between. The CDR3 DNA follows: TGTGCCAGCAGTTATTACGACAAGTCCTACGAGCAGTACTTC. Its protein is CASSYYDKSYEQYF.

The V gene is TRBV2, the J gene TRBJ2-7, with 7 bases identical to TRBD1. Germline CDR1 reads SNHLY; CDR2 reads FYNNEI. The ends lost 6 bases at V and 0 bases at J; junction bases unmatched: 8. The CDR3 length is 15 residues. The CDR3 coding sequence is TGTGCCAGCAGCAAGGGACAGCCAGGCTCCTACGAGCAGTACTTC. Translation: CASSKGQPGSYEQYF. Looking up the rest from reference TRBV2 and TRBJ2-7 gives the full variable domain: EPEVTQTPSHQVTQMGQEVILRCVPISNHLYFYWYRQILGQKVEFLVSFYNNEISEKSEIFDDQFSVERPDGSNFTLKIRSTKLEDSAMYFCASSKGQPGSYEQYFGPGTRLTVT.

This rearrangement joins TRBV19 to TRBJ2-3, with D perhaps matching TRBD1 (5 bases). CDR1 is LNHDA, CDR2 SQIVND, per germline (reference sequence). The CDR3 is 12 amino acids. Trimming took off 5 bases at V and 3 bases at J, with 6 bases between the two ends. The CDR3 here is CASSAGTDTQYF. CDR3 nucleotides: TGTGCCAGTAGTGCAGGGACAGATACGCAGTATTTT.

The DNA of the CDR3 is TGTGCCAGCAGCGTAGGGCCCTCTTTGCGCGAGCAGTACTTC. Its protein is CASSVGPSLREQYF. V usage is TRBV9 and J usage is TRBJ2-7; D remains unclear. The ends were cut back, 0 bases at V and 6 bases at J, with 13 bases in the middle. This CDR3 is built from 14 residues. Germline CDR1 and CDR2: SGDLS and YYNGEE.

This sequence joins TRBV11-3 and TRBJ2-7; possible D gene TRBD1, 7 bases. With 5 bases removed from V and 6 bases from J, the gap between germline ends came to 23 bases. The CDR3 extends over 16 amino acids. Germline CDR1 SGHNT, CDR2 YENEEA. Written as DNA, the CDR3 is TGTGCCAGCAGCCGGGCAGGGACAGCGGGTCTCCGCGAGCAGTACTTC. It specifies CASSRAGTAGLREQYF.

V and J are TRBV27 and TRBJ2-7; 8 bases map to TRBD1. The germline V gene has CDR1 MNHEY and CDR2 SMNVEV (reference sequence). CDR3 length: 15 residues. V lost 3 bases to trimming and J lost 3 bases; unmatched junction nucleotides: 7. CDR3 residues: CASSLVQGAGYEQYF. The CDR3 bases are TGTGCCAGCAGTTTGGTTCAGGGGGCGGGCTACGAGCAGTACTTC.

The chain employs TRBV6-1 and TRBJ2-5; D call uncertain. CDR1 and CDR2 from the germline V gene are MNHNS and SASEGT. Trimming removed 4 bases from V and 4 bases from J, with 1 base in between. There are 10 residues in the CDR3. DNA for the CDR3: TGTGCCAGCAGTGCAGAGACCCAGTACTTC. As protein: CASSAETQYF.

This clone was recorded a few times. The chain links TRBV25-1 to TRBJ2-1; D is perhaps TRBD1 (5 bases). Germline loops: CDR1 MGHDK, CDR2 SYGVNS. The CDR3 extends over 11 amino acids. V was shortened by 4 bases and J by 8 bases, with 6 bases between the two germline ends. The CDR3 nucleotides are TGTGCCAGCAGTGCAGGGTATGAGCAGTTCTTC. It codes for CASSAGYEQFF.

The chain has TRBV4-2 and TRBJ2-1; a weak D match, TRBD2 (6 bases). Per germline, CDR1 LGHNA and CDR2 YNFKEQ. The V and J ends lost 0 bases and 7 bases respectively, with 22 bases between them. The CDR3 is made up of 18 amino acids. CDR3 loop: CASSQDWAALGGRNEQFF. The CDR3 DNA follows: TGTGCCAGCAGCCAAGACTGGGCGGCCCTGGGGGGTAGAAATGAGCAGTTCTTC.